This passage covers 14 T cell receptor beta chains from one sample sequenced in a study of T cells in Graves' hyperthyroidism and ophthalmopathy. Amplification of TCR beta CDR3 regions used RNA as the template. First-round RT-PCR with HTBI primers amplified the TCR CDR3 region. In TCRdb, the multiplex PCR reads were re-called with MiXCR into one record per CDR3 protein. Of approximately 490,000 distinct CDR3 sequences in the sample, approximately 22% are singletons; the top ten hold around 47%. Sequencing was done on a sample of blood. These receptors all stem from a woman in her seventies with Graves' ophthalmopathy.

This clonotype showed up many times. Here the CDR3 DNA reads TGCAGTGCTAGAGGACGAGGTGCAGGACCCATTTATAATGGCTACACCTTC. Translated, it gives CSARGRGAGPIYNGYTF. The genes are TRBV20-1 and TRBJ1-2; D gene ambiguous. This CDR3 has 17 residues. Germline V gene data show CDR1 as DFQATT and CDR2 as SNEGSKA (reference sequence). V gave up 1 base and J gave up 6 bases, with 24 bases separating them.

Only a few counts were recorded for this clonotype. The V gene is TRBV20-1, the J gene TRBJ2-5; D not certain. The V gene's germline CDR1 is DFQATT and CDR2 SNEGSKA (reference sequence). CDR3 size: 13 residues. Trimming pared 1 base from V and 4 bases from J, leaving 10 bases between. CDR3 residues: CSARVLWGETQYF. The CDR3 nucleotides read TGCAGTGCTAGAGTGCTTTGGGGAGAGACCCAGTACTTC.

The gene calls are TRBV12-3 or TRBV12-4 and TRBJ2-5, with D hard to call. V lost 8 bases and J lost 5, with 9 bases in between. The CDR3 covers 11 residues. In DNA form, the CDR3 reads TGTGCCAGCGGTCGGGCGGAGACCCAGTACTTC. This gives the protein CASGRAETQYF.

The CDR3 protein is CASMDVGVGNTIYF. CDR3 DNA: TGTGCCAGCATGGATGTCGGGGTAGGAAACACCATATATTTT. The chain employs TRBV2 and TRBJ1-3; no clear D. Trimming removed 7 bases at V and 4 bases at J, with 14 bases between. Germline assignment: CDR1 SNHLY and CDR2 FYNNEI. The CDR3 has 14 amino acids.

This chain's CDR3 is CAWKDGQVVEAFF. CDR3 nucleotides: TGTGCCTGGAAGGACGGACAGGTCGTTGAAGCTTTCTTT. This chain uses TRBV30 with TRBJ1-1, with TRBD1 matching 7 bases. V lost 4 bases, J lost 7 bases, and 9 bases stayed unmatched. The CDR3 length is 13 residues. Germline loops: CDR1 GTSNPN, CDR2 SVGIG (reference sequence).

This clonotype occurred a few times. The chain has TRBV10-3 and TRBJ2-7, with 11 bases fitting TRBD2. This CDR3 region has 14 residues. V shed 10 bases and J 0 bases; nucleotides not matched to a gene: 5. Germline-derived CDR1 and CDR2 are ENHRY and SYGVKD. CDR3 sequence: CATATSGSSYEQYF. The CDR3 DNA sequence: TGTGCCACCGCAACTAGCGGGAGCTCCTACGAGCAGTACTTC.

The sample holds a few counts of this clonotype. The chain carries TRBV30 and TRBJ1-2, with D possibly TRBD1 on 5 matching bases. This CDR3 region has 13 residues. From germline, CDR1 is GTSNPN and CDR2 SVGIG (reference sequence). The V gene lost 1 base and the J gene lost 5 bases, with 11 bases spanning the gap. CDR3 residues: CAWSGGPGYGYTF. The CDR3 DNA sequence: TGTGCCTGGAGTGGGGGACCGGGGTATGGCTACACCTTC.

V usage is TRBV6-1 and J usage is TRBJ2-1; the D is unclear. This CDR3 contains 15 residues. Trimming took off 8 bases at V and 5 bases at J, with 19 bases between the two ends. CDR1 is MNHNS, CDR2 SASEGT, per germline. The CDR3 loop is CASGPSSVPDNEQFF. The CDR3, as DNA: TGTGCCAGCGGGCCAAGCAGCGTGCCTGACAATGAGCAGTTCTTC.

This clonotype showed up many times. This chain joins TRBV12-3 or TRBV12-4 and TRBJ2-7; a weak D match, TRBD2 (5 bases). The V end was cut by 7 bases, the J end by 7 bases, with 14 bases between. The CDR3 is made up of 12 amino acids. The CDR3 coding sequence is TGTGCCAGCACACTAGGTGTGGGGGAGCAGTACTTC. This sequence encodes CASTLGVGEQYF.

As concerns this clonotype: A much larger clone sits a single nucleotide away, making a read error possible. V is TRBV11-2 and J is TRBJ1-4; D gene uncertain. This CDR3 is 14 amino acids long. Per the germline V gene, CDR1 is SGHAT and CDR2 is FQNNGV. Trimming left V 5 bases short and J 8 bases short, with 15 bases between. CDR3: CASSPTAYREKLFF. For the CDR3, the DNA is TGTGCCAGCAGCCCTACTGCGTATCGAGAAAAACTGTTTTTT. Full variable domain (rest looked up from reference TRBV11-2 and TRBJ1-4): EAGVAQSPRYKIIEKRQSVAFWCNPISGHATLYWYQQILGQGPKLLIQFQNNGVVDDSQLPKDRFSAERLKGVDSTLKIQPAKLEDSAVYLCASSPTAYREKLFFGSGTQLSVL.

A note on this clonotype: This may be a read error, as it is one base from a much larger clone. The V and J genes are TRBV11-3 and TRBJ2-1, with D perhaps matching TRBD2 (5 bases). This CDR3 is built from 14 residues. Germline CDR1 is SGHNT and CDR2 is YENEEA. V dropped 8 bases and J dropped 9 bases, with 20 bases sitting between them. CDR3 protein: CASGHHPLDPEQFF. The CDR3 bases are TGTGCCAGCGGCCACCACCCACTAGATCCTGAGCAGTTCTTC.

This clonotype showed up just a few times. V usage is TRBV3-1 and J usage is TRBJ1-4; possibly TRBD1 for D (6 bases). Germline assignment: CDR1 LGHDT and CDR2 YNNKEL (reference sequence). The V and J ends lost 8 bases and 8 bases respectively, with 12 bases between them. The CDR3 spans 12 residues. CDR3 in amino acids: CASGGAGEKLFF. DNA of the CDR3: TGTGCCAGCGGGGGCGCTGGGGAAAAACTGTTTTTT.

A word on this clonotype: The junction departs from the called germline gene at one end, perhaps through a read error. CDR3: CATNDFRGVLETQYF. The CDR3, as DNA: TGTGCCACCAATGATTTCCGGGGGGTCCTGGAGACCCAGTACTTC. V and J are TRBV24-1 and TRBJ2-5, with 7 bases that match TRBD2. Germline V lookup: CDR1 KGHDR, CDR2 SFDVKD. The CDR3 runs 15 residues.

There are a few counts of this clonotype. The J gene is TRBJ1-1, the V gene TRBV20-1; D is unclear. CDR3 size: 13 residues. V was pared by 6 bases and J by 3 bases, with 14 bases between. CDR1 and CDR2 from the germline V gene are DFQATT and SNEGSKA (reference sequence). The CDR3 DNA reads TGCAGTGCCACACAGTCAGGTGACACTGAAGCTTTCTTT. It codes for CSATQSGDTEAFF.